This T cell receptor beta chain appears in the sequencing data of a study of shared clonotypes between healthy human individuals. The study, taken as a whole, reports: Roughly 5% of naive CD4 clonotypes were shared across several donors.

CDR3 length equals 17 residues. Germline V gene sequence: CDR1 SGDLS, CDR2 YYNGEE. J was trimmed by 4 bases and V by 0 bases; bases with no gene match: 13. Sequencing used immunoSEQ multiplex PCR; TCRdb keeps in-frame clones, though not all of them. The sample includes approximately 2.3 million clones, more than 80% seen only once; the top ten take around 0.4%. In this sample, this clone turned up once. Its specificity is not known. This clonotype was sampled from a man younger than 30 in good health. Some clones in this sample may be carry-over from other donors' samples. The V gene is TRBV9, the J gene TRBJ2-7; 7 nucleotides align to TRBD2. Material for sequencing was naive CD4+ T cells from PBMCs. The subset: CD45RA+ positively selected. CDR3 amino acids: CASSVVGGPSPFYEQYF. Written as DNA, the CDR3 is TGTGCCAGCAGCGTAGTGGGAGGGCCTAGTCCCTTTTACGAGCAGTACTTC.